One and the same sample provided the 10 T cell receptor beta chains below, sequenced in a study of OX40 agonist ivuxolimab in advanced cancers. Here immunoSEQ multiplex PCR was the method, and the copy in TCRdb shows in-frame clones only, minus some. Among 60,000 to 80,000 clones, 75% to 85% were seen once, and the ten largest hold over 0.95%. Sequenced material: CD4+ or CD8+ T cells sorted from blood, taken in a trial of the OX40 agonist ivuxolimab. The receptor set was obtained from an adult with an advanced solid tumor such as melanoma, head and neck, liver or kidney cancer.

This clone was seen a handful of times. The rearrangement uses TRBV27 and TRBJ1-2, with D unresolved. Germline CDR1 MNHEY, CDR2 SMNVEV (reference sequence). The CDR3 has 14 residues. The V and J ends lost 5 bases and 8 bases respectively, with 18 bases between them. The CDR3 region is CASSPLGLGGGYTF. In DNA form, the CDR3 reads TGTGCCAGCAGTCCCTTGGGGTTAGGTGGCGGCTACACCTTC.

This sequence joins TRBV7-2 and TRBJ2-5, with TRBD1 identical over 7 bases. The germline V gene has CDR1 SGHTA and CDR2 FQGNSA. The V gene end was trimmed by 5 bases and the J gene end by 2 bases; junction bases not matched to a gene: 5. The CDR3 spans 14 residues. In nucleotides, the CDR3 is TGTGCCAGCAGCCAAGGGACAGAACAAGAGACCCAGTACTTC. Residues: CASSQGTEQETQYF. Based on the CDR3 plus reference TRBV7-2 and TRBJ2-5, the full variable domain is GAGVSQSPSNKVTEKGKDVELRCDPISGHTALYWYRQSLGQGLEFLIYFQGNSAPDKSGLPSDRFSAERTGGSVSTLTIQRTQQEDSAVYLCASSQGTEQETQYFGPGTRLLVL.

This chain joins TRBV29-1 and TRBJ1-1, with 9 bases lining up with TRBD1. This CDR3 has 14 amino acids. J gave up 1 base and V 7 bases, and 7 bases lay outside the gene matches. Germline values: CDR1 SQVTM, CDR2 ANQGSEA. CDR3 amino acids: CSGLGDRENTEAFF. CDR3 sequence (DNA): TGCAGCGGACTAGGGGACAGGGAGAACACTGAAGCTTTCTTT. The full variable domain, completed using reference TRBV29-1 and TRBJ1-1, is SAVISQKPSRDICQRGTSLTIQCQVDSQVTMMFWYRQQPGQSLTLIATANQGSEATYESGFVIDKFPISRPNLTFSTLTVSNMSPEDSSIYLCSGLGDRENTEAFFGQGTRLTVV.

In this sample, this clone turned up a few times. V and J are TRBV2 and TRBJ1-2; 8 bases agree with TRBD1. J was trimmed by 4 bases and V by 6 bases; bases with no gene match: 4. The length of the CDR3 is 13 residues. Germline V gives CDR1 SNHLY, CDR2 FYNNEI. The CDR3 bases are TGTGCCAGCAGCGCAGGGGGCGGCTATGGCTACACCTTC. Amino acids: CASSAGGGYGYTF.

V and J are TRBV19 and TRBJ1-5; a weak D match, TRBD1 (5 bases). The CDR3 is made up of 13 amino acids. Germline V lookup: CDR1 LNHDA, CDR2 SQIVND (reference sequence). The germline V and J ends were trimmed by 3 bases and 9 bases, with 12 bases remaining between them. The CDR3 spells CASSIGTPRPQHF. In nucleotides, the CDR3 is TGTGCCAGTAGTATCGGGACCCCCCGGCCCCAGCATTTT.

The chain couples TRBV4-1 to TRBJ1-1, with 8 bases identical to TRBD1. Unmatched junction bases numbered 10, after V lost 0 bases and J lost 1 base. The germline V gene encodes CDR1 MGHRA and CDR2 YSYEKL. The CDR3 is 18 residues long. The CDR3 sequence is CASSQDSDRVRQNTEAFF. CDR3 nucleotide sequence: TGCGCCAGCAGCCAAGATTCGGACAGGGTCCGTCAGAACACTGAAGCTTTCTTT.

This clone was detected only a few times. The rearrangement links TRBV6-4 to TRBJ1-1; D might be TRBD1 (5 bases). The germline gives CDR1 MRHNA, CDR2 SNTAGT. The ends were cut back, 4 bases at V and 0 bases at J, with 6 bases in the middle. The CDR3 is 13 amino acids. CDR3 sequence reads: CASSADMNTEAFF. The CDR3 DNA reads TGTGCCAGCAGTGCGGACATGAACACTGAAGCTTTCTTT.

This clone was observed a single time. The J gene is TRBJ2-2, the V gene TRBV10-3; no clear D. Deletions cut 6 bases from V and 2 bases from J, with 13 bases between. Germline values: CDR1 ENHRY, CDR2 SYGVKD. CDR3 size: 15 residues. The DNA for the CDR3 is TGTGCCATCAGCACTTCAACCGCAAACACCGGGGAGCTGTTTTTT. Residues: CAISTSTANTGELFF.

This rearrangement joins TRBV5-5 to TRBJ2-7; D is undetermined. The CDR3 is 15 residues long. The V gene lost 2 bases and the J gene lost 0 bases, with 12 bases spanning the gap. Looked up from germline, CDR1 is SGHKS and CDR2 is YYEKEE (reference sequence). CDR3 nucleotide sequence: TGTGCCAGCAGCTTTAGGTCAGCGAGCTCCTACGAGCAGTACTTC. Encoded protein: CASSFRSASSYEQYF.

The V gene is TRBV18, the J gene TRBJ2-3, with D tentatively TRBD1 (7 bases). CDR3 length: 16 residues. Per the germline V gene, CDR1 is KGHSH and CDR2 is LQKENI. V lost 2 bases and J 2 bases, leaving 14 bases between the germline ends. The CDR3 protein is CASSPSQGGTTDTQYF. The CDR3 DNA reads TGTGCCAGCTCACCATCCCAGGGGGGAACCACAGATACGCAGTATTTT. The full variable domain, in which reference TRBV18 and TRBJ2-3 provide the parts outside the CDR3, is NAGVMQNPRHLVRRRGQEARLRCSPMKGHSHVYWYRQLPEEGLKFMVYLQKENIIDESGMPKERFSAEFPKEGPSILRIQQVVRGDSAAYFCASSPSQGGTTDTQYFGPGTRLTVL.